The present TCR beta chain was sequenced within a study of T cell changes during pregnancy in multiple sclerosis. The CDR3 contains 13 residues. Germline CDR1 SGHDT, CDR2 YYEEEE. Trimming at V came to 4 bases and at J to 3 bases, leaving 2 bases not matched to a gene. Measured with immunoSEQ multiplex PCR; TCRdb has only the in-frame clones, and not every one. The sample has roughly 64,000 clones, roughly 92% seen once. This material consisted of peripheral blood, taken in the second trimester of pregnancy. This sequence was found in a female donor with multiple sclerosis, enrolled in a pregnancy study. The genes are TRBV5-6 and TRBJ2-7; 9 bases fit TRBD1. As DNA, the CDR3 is TGTGCCAGCAGCGCGGACAGGGGCTACGAGCAGTACTTC. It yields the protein CASSADRGYEQYF.